The next 21 T cell receptor beta chains were all read from a single sample in a study of T and B cells in COVID-19 patients. BIOMED2 TRB-A/B primer pools were used in multiplex TRB PCR. TCRdb reprocessed the multiplex PCR reads via MiXCR and lists one record per CDR3 protein. In the table there are 20,000 to 25,000 distinct CDR3 sequences, over 25% of which are singletons. TRB was amplified from about 250-500 ng of blood genomic DNA. What was sequenced was blood. These receptors all come from a human donor who had recovered from COVID-19.

This clonotype is classed as medium-sized. At one end the junction does not follow the germline gene, possibly because of a read error. This chain connects TRBV11-1 to TRBJ1-6, with TRBD1 as a possible D gene (5 bases). Germline CDR1 and CDR2: SGHAT and FQDESV (reference sequence). This CDR3 region has 15 residues. For the CDR3, the DNA is TGTGCCAGCACCTTAGGAAGGGGATCGAATTCACCCCTCCACTTT. It is translated as CASTLGRGSNSPLHF. Looking up the rest from reference TRBV11-1 and TRBJ1-6 gives the full variable domain: EAEVAQSPRYKITEKSQAVAFWCDPISGHATLYWYRQILGQGPELLVQFQDESVVDDSQLPKDRFSAERLKGVDSTLKIQPAELGDSAMYLCASTLGRGSNSPLHFGNGTRLTVT.

The chain links TRBV7-2 to TRBJ2-5, with 8 bases matching TRBD2. V shed 5 bases, J shed 4 bases, and the junction held 6 bases outside the gene matches. In germline, CDR1 is SGHTA, CDR2 FQGNSA. This CDR3 spans 14 amino acids. The CDR3 bases are TGTGCCAGCAGCCCCGGACTAGCCGGAGAGACCCAGTACTTC. It translates to CASSPGLAGETQYF.

This clonotype is medium-sized within its sample. The chain couples TRBV19 to TRBJ2-2; 10 nucleotides agree with TRBD1. Per germline, CDR1 LNHDA and CDR2 SQIVND (reference sequence). V shed 8 bases, J shed 3 bases, and the junction held 9 bases outside the gene matches. This CDR3 has 16 amino acids. The CDR3 DNA reads as TGTGCCAGTTTCTCCGGGACAGGGGTTTACACCGGGGAGCTGTTTTTT. It translates to CASFSGTGVYTGELFF.

The chain uses TRBV6-1 and TRBJ1-5, with D tentatively TRBD1 (5 bases). This CDR3 contains 15 residues. Trimming took 5 bases from V and 9 from J, leaving 20 bases between them. CDR1 is MNHNS, CDR2 SASEGT, per germline. The CDR3 protein is CASSSRRDSYRPQHF. CDR3 DNA: TGTGCCAGCAGTTCTCGCCGGGACTCCTATCGGCCCCAGCATTTT.

The chain links TRBV24-1 to TRBJ1-5; D not resolved. The CDR3 loop spans 13 amino acids. V was cut by 0 bases and J by 7 bases, with 6 bases left in between. Germline V lookup: CDR1 KGHDR, CDR2 SFDVKD. CDR3 coding DNA: TGTGCCACCAGTGATTTGCTCGGACAGCCCCAGCATTTT. This gives the protein CATSDLLGQPQHF.

The CDR3 coding sequence is TGTGCCAGCAGTTTCGGGGGACGGGGTCAGCCCCAGCATTTT. It specifies CASSFGGRGQPQHF. The rearrangement links TRBV12-3 or TRBV12-4 to TRBJ1-5, with D maybe TRBD1 (5 bases). V lost 3 bases, J lost 6 bases, and 12 bases lay in between. This CDR3 spans 14 amino acids.

This clonotype was observed a handful of times. This chain uses TRBV18 with TRBJ1-1; D unclear. CDR3 length: 12 amino acids. Germline V lookup: CDR1 KGHSH, CDR2 LQKENI. V was trimmed by 6 bases and J by 1 base, leaving 6 bases between them. The CDR3 loop reads CASSPANTEAFF. Here the CDR3 DNA reads TGTGCCAGCTCCCCAGCGAACACTGAAGCTTTCTTT. The whole variable domain, filled in from reference TRBV18 and TRBJ1-1, reads NAGVMQNPRHLVRRRGQEARLRCSPMKGHSHVYWYRQLPEEGLKFMVYLQKENIIDESGMPKERFSAEFPKEGPSILRIQQVVRGDSAAYFCASSPANTEAFFGQGTRLTVV.

By proportion, this clonotype is medium-sized. The genes are TRBV19 and TRBJ2-6; D is tentatively TRBD1 or TRBD2 (5 bases each). The CDR3 is 15 residues long. Deletions cut 7 bases from V and 1 base from J, with 11 bases between. Per the germline V gene, CDR1 is LNHDA and CDR2 is SQIVND (reference sequence). The chain's CDR3 is CASTRESSGANVLTF. The CDR3 nucleotides are TGTGCCAGTACCAGGGAGAGTTCTGGGGCCAACGTCCTGACTTTC.

With respect to this clonotype: This clone may be a read error of a much larger clone one base away. This sequence joins TRBV11-3 and TRBJ2-1; 7 bases align to TRBD2. This CDR3 has 14 residues. Germline V gene data show CDR1 as SGHNT and CDR2 as YENEEA. V lost 7 bases to trimming and J lost 10 bases; unmatched junction nucleotides: 13. CDR3 DNA sequence: TGTGCCAGCACCGGGGAGGGGTCCTCCTACGAGCAGTTCTTC. This encodes CASTGEGSSYEQFF.

The J gene is TRBJ1-3, the V gene TRBV12-3 or TRBV12-4; no clear D. The CDR3 runs 14 residues. V was trimmed by 1 base and J by 1 base, leaving 5 bases between them. CDR3 sequence (DNA): TGTGCCAGCAGTTTAGGAGCGTCTGGAAACACCATATATTTT. Its translation is CASSLGASGNTIYF.

This sequence joins TRBV5-6 and TRBJ1-1, with 9 bases fitting TRBD1. Trimming at V came to 0 bases and at J to 1 base, leaving 4 bases not matched to a gene. This CDR3 is 16 amino acids long. Germline V lookup: CDR1 SGHDT, CDR2 YYEEEE. In DNA form, the CDR3 reads TGTGCCAGCAGCTTGGTAGGACAGGGGCCGAACACTGAAGCTTTCTTT. It specifies CASSLVGQGPNTEAFF.

In regard to this clonotype: Being one base from a much bigger clone, this may be a read error. This chain uses TRBV15 with TRBJ2-3; TRBD1 or TRBD2 may be the D gene (5 bases each). The CDR3 covers 14 residues. Germline assignment: CDR1 LNHNV and CDR2 YYDKDF (reference sequence). The CDR3 DNA follows: TGTGTCACCAGCAGGGACCACAGCACAGATACGCAGTATTTT. Its translation is CVTSRDHSTDTQYF.

This clonotype occurred a few times. The rearrangement links TRBV12-3 or TRBV12-4 to TRBJ1-5; 8 bases agree with TRBD1. Trimming cost V 4 bases and J 4 bases; bases outside gene matches: 6. This CDR3 has 15 residues. CDR3 nucleotide sequence: TGTGCCAGCAGTTATACAGGGGGAGGTAATCAGCCCCAGCATTTT. Its protein product is CASSYTGGGNQPQHF.

This chain joins TRBV6-5 and TRBJ1-1; D possibly corresponds to TRBD1 (6 bases). The V end was cut by 8 bases, the J end by 6 bases, with 13 bases between. This CDR3 has 12 amino acids. The germline V gene has CDR1 MNHEY and CDR2 SVGAGI. CDR3 coding DNA: TGTGCCAGCGGCCGCAGGGGTGCTGAAGCTTTCTTT. Protein sequence: CASGRRGAEAFF.

The chain couples TRBV13 to TRBJ1-2, with TRBD1 matching over 7 bases. J was trimmed by 4 bases and V by 4 bases; bases with no gene match: 6. From germline, CDR1 is PRHDT and CDR2 FYEKMQ (reference sequence). The CDR3 runs 14 residues. The CDR3: CASSSYRGGYGYTF. CDR3 in DNA: TGTGCCAGCAGCTCCTACAGGGGAGGCTATGGCTACACCTTC.

V is TRBV5-1 and J is TRBJ1-4, with D possibly TRBD1 on 6 matching bases. This CDR3 has 15 amino acids. The V and J ends lost 1 base and 3 bases respectively, with 10 bases between them. The germline V gene encodes CDR1 SGHRS and CDR2 YFSETQ. Here the CDR3 reads CASSLFAGANEKLFF. The CDR3 nucleotides are TGCGCCAGCAGCTTGTTCGCAGGGGCTAATGAAAAACTGTTTTTT.

This chain links TRBV10-3 with TRBJ2-5; 9 bases line up with TRBD2. Germline V gene sequence: CDR1 ENHRY, CDR2 SYGVKD. Trimming at V came to 10 bases and at J to 4 bases, leaving 10 bases not matched to a gene. The CDR3 covers 14 residues. The CDR3: CASRAAGGRETQYF. The CDR3 bases are TGTGCCAGCCGTGCAGCGGGGGGCCGAGAGACCCAGTACTTC.

This clonotype qualifies as medium-sized. The chain has TRBV27 and TRBJ2-7, with 7 bases fitting TRBD1. This CDR3 comprises 15 residues. CDR1 is MNHEY, CDR2 SMNVEV, per germline (reference sequence). V shed 2 bases, J shed 6 bases, and the junction held 10 bases outside the gene matches. The CDR3 bases are TGTGCCAGCAGTTTACAAGACAGGGTTGCAGTCGAGCAGTACTTC. It translates to CASSLQDRVAVEQYF.

The chain employs TRBV6-5 and TRBJ2-7; D is unclear. Trimming shortened V by 5 bases and J by 0 bases, and 5 bases separated the two germline ends. The V gene's germline CDR1 is MNHEY and CDR2 SVGAGI. The CDR3 covers 12 residues. CDR3 region: CASSGTSYEQYF. DNA of the CDR3: TGTGCCAGCAGTGGCACCTCCTACGAGCAGTACTTC.

In its sample, this clonotype was seen a few times. The rearrangement joins TRBV19 to TRBJ1-1, with D perhaps matching TRBD1 (6 bases). Per the germline V gene, CDR1 is LNHDA and CDR2 is SQIVND (reference sequence). The CDR3 covers 17 residues. Trimming pared 5 bases from V and 0 bases from J, leaving 19 bases between. This CDR3 is CASSSRGQRGMNTEAFF. The CDR3 DNA is TGTGCCAGTAGTTCCAGGGGACAACGGGGGATGAACACTGAAGCTTTCTTT. Full variable domain (rest looked up from reference TRBV19 and TRBJ1-1): DGGITQSPKYLFRKEGQNVTLSCEQNLNHDAMYWYRQDPGQGLRLIYYSQIVNDFQKGDIAEGYSVSREKKESFPLTVTSAQKNPTAFYLCASSSRGQRGMNTEAFFGQGTRLTVV.

This chain joins TRBV24-1 and TRBJ2-3, with D possibly matching TRBD2 (6 bases). The CDR3 has 14 residues. The V end lost 3 bases, the J end lost 1 base, and 7 bases lay between the germline ends. CDR1 is KGHDR, CDR2 SFDVKD, per germline. The CDR3 sequence is CATSDPGGTDTQYF. CDR3 DNA sequence: TGTGCCACCAGTGATCCGGGGGGCACAGATACGCAGTATTTT.